The rows below give T cell receptor beta chains drawn from one sample of a study of beta chain features in type 1 diabetes. TCRdb keeps only in-frame clones here, not all; method: immunoSEQ multiplex PCR. The top ten hold approximately 0.6% of the sample, which has roughly 400,000 clones, around a tenth seen once. The sequencing sample was made of central memory CD4+ T cells from blood. All receptors derive from a man aged 25 to 40 with type 1 diabetes. Both conserved end residues are part of each CDR3. Fields, in order: clone size, D gene, J gene, V gene, CDR3 protein, CDR3 DNA. The D gene is left open where the match is weak. Clone size is given for some rows only: seen once, a few or many times, or a class if the clone is expanded.

clone_size: few; d_call: .; j_call: TRBJ2-7; v_call: TRBV20-1; cdr3_aa: CSATDSHEQYF; cdr3_nt: TGCAGTGCTACGGACAGCCATGAGCAGTACTTC
clone_size: few; d_call: TRBD1; j_call: TRBJ2-1; v_call: TRBV9; cdr3_aa: CASSVGMTGVSDNEQFF; cdr3_nt: TGTGCCAGCAGCGTAGGTATGACAGGGGTGTCCGACAATGAGCAGTTCTTC
clone_size: .; d_call: .; j_call: TRBJ2-2; v_call: TRBV4-1; cdr3_aa: CASSQERVITGELFF; cdr3_nt: TGCGCCAGCAGCCAAGAAAGAGTGATCACCGGGGAGCTGTTTTTT
clone_size: .; d_call: .; j_call: TRBJ2-2; v_call: TRBV11-3; cdr3_aa: CASSLWTAAGTGELFF; cdr3_nt: TGTGCCAGCAGCTTATGGACGGCCGCGGGGACCGGGGAGCTGTTTTTT
clone_size: many; d_call: .; j_call: TRBJ2-1; v_call: TRBV19; cdr3_aa: CASSIGPSSYNEQFF; cdr3_nt: TGTGCCAGTAGTATCGGTCCGTCCTCCTACAATGAGCAGTTCTTC
clone_size: few; d_call: .; j_call: TRBJ2-5; v_call: TRBV19; cdr3_aa: CASSTGEGTQYF; cdr3_nt: TGTGCCAGTTCTACAGGGGAGGGGACCCAGTACTTC
clone_size: few; d_call: TRBD1; j_call: TRBJ2-1; v_call: TRBV2; cdr3_aa: CASSRQGFSYNEQFF; cdr3_nt: TGTGCCAGCAGTAGACAGGGTTTTTCCTACAATGAGCAGTTCTTC
clone_size: .; d_call: TRBD1; j_call: TRBJ2-7; v_call: TRBV19; cdr3_aa: CASSIGNRGINEQYF; cdr3_nt: TGTGCCAGTAGTATTGGTAACAGGGGGATCAACGAGCAGTACTTC
clone_size: many; d_call: .; j_call: TRBJ2-3; v_call: TRBV28; cdr3_aa: CASSLTGRTDTQYF; cdr3_nt: TGTGCCAGCAGTCTAACAGGACGCACAGATACGCAGTATTTT
clone_size: few; d_call: TRBD1; j_call: TRBJ2-1; v_call: TRBV5-1; cdr3_aa: CASLQGDSYNEQFF; cdr3_nt: TGCGCCAGCTTACAGGGGGACTCCTACAATGAGCAGTTCTTC
clone_size: few; d_call: .; j_call: TRBJ2-7; v_call: TRBV7-2; cdr3_aa: CASSSTGASYEQYF; cdr3_nt: TGTGCCAGCAGCTCGACGGGAGCCTCCTACGAGCAGTACTTC
clone_size: .; d_call: .; j_call: TRBJ1-1; v_call: TRBV19; cdr3_aa: CASSTNPTTGREPNTEAFF; cdr3_nt: TGTGCCAGTAGTACAAACCCCACCACCGGGAGGGAACCGAACACTGAAGCTTTCTTT
clone_size: many; d_call: .; j_call: TRBJ1-3; v_call: TRBV7-2; cdr3_aa: CASSINGNTIYF; cdr3_nt: TGTGCCAGCTCAATTAACGGAAACACCATATATTTT
clone_size: few; d_call: TRBD1; j_call: TRBJ1-1; v_call: TRBV5-1; cdr3_aa: CASSDDRALGTEAFF; cdr3_nt: TGCGCCAGCAGCGATGACAGGGCTCTTGGGACTGAAGCTTTCTTT
clone_size: .; d_call: .; j_call: TRBJ1-5; v_call: TRBV27; cdr3_aa: CATARSGNQPQHF; cdr3_nt: TGTGCCACCGCTAGGTCGGGTAATCAGCCCCAGCATTTT
clone_size: few; d_call: .; j_call: TRBJ2-3; v_call: TRBV5-6; cdr3_aa: CASARVYTDTQYF; cdr3_nt: TGTGCCAGCGCCAGGGTATACACAGATACGCAGTATTTT
clone_size: many; d_call: .; j_call: TRBJ2-1; v_call: TRBV2; cdr3_aa: CATATQAYNEQFF; cdr3_nt: TGTGCCACCGCTACTCAGGCGTACAATGAGCAGTTCTTC
clone_size: few; d_call: .; j_call: TRBJ2-5; v_call: TRBV6-5; cdr3_aa: CASSYSGSQETQYF; cdr3_nt: TGTGCCAGCAGTTACTCTGGGAGCCAAGAGACCCAGTACTTC
clone_size: many; d_call: .; j_call: TRBJ2-5; v_call: TRBV28; cdr3_aa: CASASSQETQYF; cdr3_nt: TGTGCCAGCGCCTCATCCCAAGAGACCCAGTACTTC
clone_size: .; d_call: .; j_call: TRBJ1-5; v_call: TRBV16; cdr3_aa: CASSQTSNQPQHF; cdr3_nt: TGTGCCAGCAGCCAGACTAGCAATCAGCCCCAGCATTTT